Presented here are 9 T cell receptor beta chains from one specimen sequenced in a study of regulatory T cells in long-lasting Graves disease. Time point noted: newly diagnosed GD, antithyroid drugs for less than 3 months. PBMC RNA served as the TCR library source. Libraries of TCR beta came from iRepertoire HTBI primers plus Arm-PCR of CDR3 regions. TCRdb redid the calling of the multiplex PCR reads with MiXCR, one entry per CDR3 protein. The sample lists around 400,000 distinct CDR3 sequences; 15% were seen once. Source: peripheral blood mononuclear cells (PBMCs), taken at new diagnosis, from a patient treated with antithyroid drugs. These TCRs come from a female donor with Graves disease.

This clonotype has more than one count but fewer than ten. The V call is TRBV12-3 or TRBV12-4, the J call TRBJ2-1; TRBD2 matches at 7 bases. The CDR3 totals 18 residues. The junction had 11 bases not matched to a gene; V was cut back by 2 bases and J by 1 base. CDR3 protein: CASSLIASPGGSYNEQFF. The CDR3 DNA reads TGTGCCAGCAGTTTAATAGCCAGCCCCGGGGGGTCCTACAATGAGCAGTTCTTC.

With regard to this clonotype: The junction shows a germline mismatch at one end, possibly a read error. V is TRBV28 and J is TRBJ1-5, with D possibly TRBD1 on 6 matching bases. The CDR3 is made up of 16 amino acids. The V gene's germline CDR1 is MDHEN and CDR2 SYDVKM. CDR3 in DNA: TGTGCCGGCAGTTTATTAGGACAGATTAGCAATCAGCCCCAGCATTTT. It translates to CAGSLLGQISNQPQHF.

In this sample, this clonotype turned up many times. The chain has TRBV2 and TRBJ1-6, with a tentative D call TRBD1 (6 bases). CDR1 and CDR2 from the germline V gene are SNHLY and FYNNEI. The length of the CDR3 is 13 residues. Trimming shortened V by 7 bases and J by 8 bases, and 12 bases separated the two germline ends. The DNA for the CDR3 is TGTGCCAGCAAGGGGGGCGACGATTCACCCCTCCACTTT. Encoded protein: CASKGGDDSPLHF.

As concerns this clonotype: A read error is possible here, since a much larger clone lies one base away. V is TRBV6-5 and J is TRBJ2-4, with TRBD2 matching 9 bases. The CDR3 contains 20 residues. V shed 0 bases, J shed 0 bases, and the junction held 12 bases outside the gene matches. Germline-derived CDR1 and CDR2 are MNHEY and SVGAGI. CDR3 loop: CASSYSIVRLAVIAKNIQYF. As DNA, the CDR3 is TGTGCCAGCAGTTACTCGATCGTTAGACTAGCGGTTATAGCCAAAAACATTCAGTACTTC.

The chain carries TRBV3-1 and TRBJ1-3; possible D gene TRBD1, 6 bases. Per the germline V gene, CDR1 is LGHDT and CDR2 is YNNKEL (reference sequence). This CDR3 is 14 amino acids long. Between the trimmed V and J ends, which lost 6 bases and 4 bases, there was a span of 13 bases. CDR3 sequence: CASRGSGAGNTIYF. CDR3 DNA sequence: TGTGCCAGCAGAGGGTCGGGGGCCGGAAACACCATATATTTT.

This clonotype was detected ten times or more. V is TRBV9 and J is TRBJ1-1; D is undetermined. The CDR3 covers 15 residues. From germline, CDR1 is SGDLS and CDR2 YYNGEE. Trimming shortened V by 0 bases and J by 1 base, and 10 bases separated the two germline ends. The CDR3 is CASSVEGQANTEAFF. CDR3 nucleotides: TGTGCCAGCAGCGTAGAAGGGCAGGCGAACACTGAAGCTTTCTTT.

This clonotype was counted many times. For the CDR3, the DNA is TGTGCCAGCAATCCCGACGGGGGCTTCTATGGCTACACCTTC. It yields the protein CASNPDGGFYGYTF. The chain combines TRBV7-2 with TRBJ1-2; a possible D gene is TRBD1 (6 bases). Germline CDR1 reads SGHTA; CDR2 reads FQGNSA. The CDR3 is 14 amino acids. Trimming took off 7 bases at V and 4 bases at J, with 16 bases between the two ends.

Worth noting for this clonotype: The likely explanation is a read error, given a far larger clone one base away. This chain links TRBV20-1 with TRBJ2-1; 11 positions match TRBD2. Germline-derived CDR1 and CDR2 are DFQATT and SNEGSKA (reference sequence). CDR3 length equals 13 residues. With 5 bases clipped from V and 13 bases from J, the junction kept 10 bases outside the gene matches. CDR3 sequence reads: CSAGLAGRGAQFF. CDR3 bases: TGCAGTGCTGGACTAGCGGGCCGGGGGGCCCAGTTCTTC.

Many counts were recorded for this clonotype. The chain links TRBV15 to TRBJ1-4; tentatively, D is TRBD1 (6 bases). The germline V gene has CDR1 LNHNV and CDR2 YYDKDF (reference sequence). CDR3 length: 16 amino acids. V was cut by 4 bases and J by 6 bases, with 18 bases left in between. The chain's CDR3 is CATSTLRGKADEKLFF. The CDR3 DNA reads TGTGCCACCAGCACCCTAAGGGGGAAAGCGGATGAAAAACTGTTTTTT.